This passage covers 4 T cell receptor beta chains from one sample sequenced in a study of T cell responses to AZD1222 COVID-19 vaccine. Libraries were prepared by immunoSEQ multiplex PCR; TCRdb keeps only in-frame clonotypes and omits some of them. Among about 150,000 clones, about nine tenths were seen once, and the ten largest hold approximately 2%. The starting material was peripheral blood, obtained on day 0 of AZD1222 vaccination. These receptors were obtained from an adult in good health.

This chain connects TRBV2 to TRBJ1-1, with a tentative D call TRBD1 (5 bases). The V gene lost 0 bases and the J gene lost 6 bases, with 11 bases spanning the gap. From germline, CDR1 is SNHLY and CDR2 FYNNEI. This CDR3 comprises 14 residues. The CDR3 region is CASSEAMRGPEAFF. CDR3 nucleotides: TGTGCCAGCAGTGAAGCTATGAGGGGCCCTGAAGCTTTCTTT.

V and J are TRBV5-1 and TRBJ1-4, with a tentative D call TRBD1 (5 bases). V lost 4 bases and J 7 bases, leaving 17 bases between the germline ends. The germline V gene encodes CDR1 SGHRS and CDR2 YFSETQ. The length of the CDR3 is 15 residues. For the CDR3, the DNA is TGCGCCAGCAGCGGCGGACACGCTGGGAGTGAAAAACTGTTTTTT. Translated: CASSGGHAGSEKLFF.

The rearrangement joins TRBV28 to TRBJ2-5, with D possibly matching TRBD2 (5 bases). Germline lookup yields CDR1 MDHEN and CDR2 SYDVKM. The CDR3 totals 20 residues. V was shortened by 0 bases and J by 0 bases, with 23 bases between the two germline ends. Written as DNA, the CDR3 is TGTGCCAGCAGTTTATGGGCTTTGGTTGGAAGATGGGAGAACCAAGAGACCCAGTACTTC. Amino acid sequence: CASSLWALVGRWENQETQYF.

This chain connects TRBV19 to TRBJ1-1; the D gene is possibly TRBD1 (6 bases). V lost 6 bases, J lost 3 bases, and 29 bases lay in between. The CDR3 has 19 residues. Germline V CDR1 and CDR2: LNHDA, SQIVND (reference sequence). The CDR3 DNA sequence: TGTGCCAGTAGACCCTGGACAGTCGTTCTGGGCCGTCAGCACACTGAAGCTTTCTTT. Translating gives CASRPWTVVLGRQHTEAFF.